These 15 T cell receptor beta chains originate from one sample sequenced in a study of cytomegalovirus exposure and HLA in healthy donors. PCR used 60 Vbeta primers and 13 Jbeta primers. TCRdb's table, derived via immunoSEQ multiplex PCR, lists solely in-frame clones and lacks some. The sample has about 160,000 clones; about 85% are singletons. The sequenced sample was PBMCs. The origin of the receptors is a boy aged 2-15 years in good health and CMV-seronegative.

The genes are TRBV7-9 and TRBJ2-5; maybe TRBD1 (6 bases). This CDR3 comprises 15 residues. Trimming left V 7 bases short and J 5 bases short, with 20 bases between. CDR1 and CDR2 (germline): SEHNR, FQNEAQ (reference sequence). CDR3 sequence (DNA): TGTGCCAGCACCACTCCGAGGGGGTTACGGGAGACCCAGTACTTC. Its protein is CASTTPRGLRETQYF.

J is TRBJ1-1 and V is TRBV10-3; TRBD1 might be the D (5 bases). The V end lost 8 bases, the J end lost 0 bases, and 10 bases lay between the germline ends. Germline lookup yields CDR1 ENHRY and CDR2 SYGVKD. The CDR3 runs 13 residues. This chain's CDR3 is CAIGASMNTEAFF. The CDR3 DNA follows: TGTGCCATCGGGGCCAGCATGAACACTGAAGCTTTCTTT.

The gene calls are TRBV7-9 and TRBJ1-1; 11 bases are shared with TRBD1. Germline V gene sequence: CDR1 SEHNR, CDR2 FQNEAQ (reference sequence). Trimming took 7 bases from V and 7 from J; bases not matched to a gene: 11. The CDR3 is made up of 15 amino acids. The CDR3 is CASNFGDRGRGEAFF. Here the CDR3 DNA reads TGTGCCAGCAACTTTGGGGACAGGGGGAGGGGTGAAGCTTTCTTT. Full variable domain (outside the CDR3, taken from reference TRBV7-9 and TRBJ1-1): DTGVSQNPRHKITKRGQNVTFRCDPISEHNRLYWYRQTLGQGPEFLTYFQNEAQLEKSRLLSDRFSAERPKGSFSTLEIQRTEQGDSAMYLCASNFGDRGRGEAFFGQGTRLTVV.

This chain links TRBV2 with TRBJ2-1, with unresolved D. This CDR3 is built from 12 residues. Germline CDR1 SNHLY, CDR2 FYNNEI. DNA for the CDR3: TGTTCGGTCGTCGCTCTAAACAATGAGCAGTTCTTC. This translates into CSVVALNNEQFF.

This clone was seen a few times. The chain has TRBV5-1 and TRBJ2-1; a weak D match, TRBD1 (5 bases). Germline V gene sequence: CDR1 SGHRS, CDR2 YFSETQ. There are 12 residues in the CDR3. Trimming left V 0 bases short and J 13 bases short, with 11 bases between. In DNA, the CDR3 is TGCGCCAGCAGCTTGGGGACACACCACCAGTTCTTC. Residues: CASSLGTHHQFF.

V and J are TRBV27 and TRBJ1-5; no clear D. The length of the CDR3 is 14 residues. V was pared by 3 bases and J by 0 bases, with 6 bases between. CDR1 is MNHEY and CDR2 is SMNVEV in the germline V gene (reference sequence). This CDR3 is CASSFIFSNQPQHF. CDR3 DNA: TGTGCCAGCAGTTTTATATTTAGCAATCAGCCCCAGCATTTT.

V usage is TRBV19 and J usage is TRBJ1-5, with 7 positions matching TRBD1. This CDR3 is 15 amino acids long. Germline CDR1 LNHDA, CDR2 SQIVND (reference sequence). The V and J ends lost 8 bases and 3 bases, in that order; junction bases with no gene match: 10. The CDR3: CASREGATINQPQHF. The CDR3 DNA is TGTGCCAGTCGAGAGGGGGCCACTATCAATCAGCCCCAGCATTTT.

This clone was detected only a few times. This sequence joins TRBV7-9 and TRBJ2-1; D gene ambiguous. V shed 0 bases and J shed 5 bases, with 5 bases lying between them. CDR1 is SEHNR, CDR2 FQNEAQ, per germline (reference sequence). CDR3 size: 13 residues. CDR3 sequence reads: CASSLAGDNEQFF. CDR3 DNA: TGTGCCAGCAGCTTAGCGGGCGACAATGAGCAGTTCTTC.

The chain employs TRBV9 and TRBJ2-5; 7 bases agree with TRBD2. Germline loops: CDR1 SGDLS, CDR2 YYNGEE. The CDR3 runs 16 residues. V was pared by 4 bases and J by 1 base, with 10 bases of the junction left unmatched. The CDR3 spells CASSSPQTSFQETQYF. In nucleotides, the CDR3 is TGTGCCAGCAGCTCTCCACAGACTAGCTTCCAAGAGACCCAGTACTTC.

V and J are TRBV18 and TRBJ1-2, with 8 bases fitting TRBD1. Germline-derived CDR1 and CDR2 are KGHSH and LQKENI. Unmatched junction bases numbered 6, after V lost 6 bases and J lost 6 bases. This CDR3 region has 13 residues. For the CDR3, the DNA is TGTGCCAGCTCCCAAGACAGGGGCGATGGCTACACCTTC. Its protein product is CASSQDRGDGYTF.

This clone occurred once. This chain links TRBV30 with TRBJ1-1; D is ambiguous. Trimming left V 2 bases short and J 0 bases short, with 7 bases between. Germline loops: CDR1 GTSNPN, CDR2 SVGIG (reference sequence). The CDR3 contains 13 residues. The CDR3 reads CAWSKSMNTEAFF. In DNA form, the CDR3 reads TGTGCCTGGAGTAAAAGCATGAACACTGAAGCTTTCTTT.

The chain couples TRBV6-1 to TRBJ1-6; TRBD1 matches at 10 bases. The junction had 4 bases not matched to a gene; V was cut back by 6 bases and J by 8 bases. The CDR3 consists of 14 residues. The germline V gene has CDR1 MNHNS and CDR2 SASEGT. The CDR3 coding sequence is TGTGCCAGCAGGAAGACAGGGGGCCATTCACCCCTCCACTTT. Translated: CASRKTGGHSPLHF.

This chain connects TRBV2 to TRBJ1-2; D gene uncertain. Germline V CDR1 and CDR2: SNHLY, FYNNEI. The CDR3 runs to 12 residues. CDR3 DNA: TGTGAAGTTCGTGCTACTAACTATGGCTACACCTTC. Translating gives CEVRATNYGYTF.

The chain couples TRBV5-1 to TRBJ2-7; 14 nucleotides line up with TRBD2. The CDR3 has 15 amino acids. Germline CDR1 is SGHRS and CDR2 is YFSETQ. J was trimmed by 6 bases and V by 4 bases; bases with no gene match: 6. CDR3 sequence reads: CASSGVGLAGAEQYF. The CDR3 DNA follows: TGCGCCAGCAGCGGGGTGGGACTAGCGGGAGCCGAGCAGTACTTC.

Notes on this clone: Other DNA sequences in this specimen translate into the identical CDR3. This rearrangement joins TRBV20-1 to TRBJ1-1; D perhaps matches TRBD1 (5 bases). The ends were cut back, 4 bases at V and 4 bases at J, with 7 bases in the middle. The germline V gene has CDR1 DFQATT and CDR2 SNEGSKA (reference sequence). This CDR3 has 11 amino acids. This CDR3 reads CSATGGTEAFF. CDR3 nucleotide sequence: TGCAGTGCTACCGGGGGCACTGAAGCTTTCTTT.